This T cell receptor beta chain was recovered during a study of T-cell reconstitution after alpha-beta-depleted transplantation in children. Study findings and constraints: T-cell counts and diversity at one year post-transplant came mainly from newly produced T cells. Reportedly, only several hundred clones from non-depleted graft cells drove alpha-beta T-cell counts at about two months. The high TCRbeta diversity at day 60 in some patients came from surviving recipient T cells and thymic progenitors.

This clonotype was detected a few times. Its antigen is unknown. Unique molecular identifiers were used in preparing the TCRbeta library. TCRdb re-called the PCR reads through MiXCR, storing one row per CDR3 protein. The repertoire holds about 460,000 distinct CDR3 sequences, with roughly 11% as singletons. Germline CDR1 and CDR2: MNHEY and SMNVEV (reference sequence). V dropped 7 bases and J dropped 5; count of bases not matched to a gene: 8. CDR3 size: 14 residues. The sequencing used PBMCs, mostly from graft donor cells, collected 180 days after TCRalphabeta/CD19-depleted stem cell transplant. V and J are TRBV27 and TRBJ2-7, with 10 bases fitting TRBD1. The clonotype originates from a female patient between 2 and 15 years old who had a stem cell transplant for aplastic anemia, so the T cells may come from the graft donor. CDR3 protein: CASMRDRGRDEQYF. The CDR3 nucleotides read TGTGCCAGCATGCGGGACAGGGGTCGCGACGAGCAGTACTTC.